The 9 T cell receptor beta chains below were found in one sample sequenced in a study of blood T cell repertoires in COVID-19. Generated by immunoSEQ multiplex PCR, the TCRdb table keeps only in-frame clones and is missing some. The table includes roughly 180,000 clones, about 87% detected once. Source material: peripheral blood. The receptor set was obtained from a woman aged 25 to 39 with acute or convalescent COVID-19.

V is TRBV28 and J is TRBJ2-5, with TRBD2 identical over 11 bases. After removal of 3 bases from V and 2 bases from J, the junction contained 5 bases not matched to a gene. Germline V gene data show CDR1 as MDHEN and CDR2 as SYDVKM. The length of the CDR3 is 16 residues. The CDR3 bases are TGTGCCAGCAGTTTGGGACTAGCGGCAACACAAGAGACCCAGTACTTC. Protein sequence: CASSLGLAATQETQYF.

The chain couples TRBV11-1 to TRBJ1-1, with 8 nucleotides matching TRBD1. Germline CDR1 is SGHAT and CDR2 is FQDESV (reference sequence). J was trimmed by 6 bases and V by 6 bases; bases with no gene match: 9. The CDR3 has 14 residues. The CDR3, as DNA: TGTGCCAGCAGAACGGGACAGGCCGACCCTGAAGCTTTCTTT. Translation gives CASRTGQADPEAFF.

The CDR3 reads CASTLGQDTQYF. CDR3 nucleotides: TGTGCCAGCACCCTGGGACAAGATACGCAGTATTTT. This sequence joins TRBV7-8 and TRBJ2-3, with D possibly matching TRBD1 (6 bases). The CDR3 runs to 12 residues. Germline CDR1 SGHVS, CDR2 FQNEAQ. V was shortened by 7 bases and J by 5 bases, with 10 bases between the two germline ends. Full variable domain (rest looked up from reference TRBV7-8 and TRBJ2-3): GAGVSQSPRYKVAKRGQDVALRCDPISGHVSLFWYQQALGQGPEFLTYFQNEAQLDKSGLPSDRFFAERPEGSVSTLKIQRTQQEDSAVYLCASTLGQDTQYFGPGTRLTVL.

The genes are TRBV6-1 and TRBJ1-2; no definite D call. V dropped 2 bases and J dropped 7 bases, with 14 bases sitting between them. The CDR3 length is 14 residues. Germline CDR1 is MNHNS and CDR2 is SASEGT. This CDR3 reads CASSENLLGGGYTF. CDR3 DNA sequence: TGTGCCAGCAGTGAAAATCTGTTGGGAGGTGGCTACACCTTC.

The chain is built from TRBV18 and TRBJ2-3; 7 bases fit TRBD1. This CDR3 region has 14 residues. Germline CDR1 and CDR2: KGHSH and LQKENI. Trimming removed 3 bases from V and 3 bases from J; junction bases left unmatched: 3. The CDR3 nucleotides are TGTGCCAGCTCACCCCCGACAGGGACAGATACGCAGTATTTT. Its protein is CASSPPTGTDTQYF. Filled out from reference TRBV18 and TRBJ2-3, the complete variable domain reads NAGVMQNPRHLVRRRGQEARLRCSPMKGHSHVYWYRQLPEEGLKFMVYLQKENIIDESGMPKERFSAEFPKEGPSILRIQQVVRGDSAAYFCASSPPTGTDTQYFGPGTRLTVL.

CDR3 in amino acids: CASSDSTGSNSPLHF. CDR3 in DNA: TGTGCCAGCAGTGATAGTACAGGAAGTAATTCACCCCTCCACTTT. The rearrangement links TRBV2 to TRBJ1-6; D possibly corresponds to TRBD1 (5 bases). Germline-derived CDR1 and CDR2 are SNHLY and FYNNEI. V was trimmed by 3 bases and J by 6 bases, leaving 12 bases between them. The CDR3 is 15 residues long.

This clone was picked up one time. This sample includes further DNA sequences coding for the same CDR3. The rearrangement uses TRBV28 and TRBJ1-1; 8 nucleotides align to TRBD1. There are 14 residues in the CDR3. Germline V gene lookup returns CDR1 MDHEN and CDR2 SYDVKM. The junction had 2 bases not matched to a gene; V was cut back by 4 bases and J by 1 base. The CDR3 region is CASSSGQGNTEAFF. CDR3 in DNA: TGTGCCAGCAGTTCAGGACAGGGGAACACTGAAGCTTTCTTT.

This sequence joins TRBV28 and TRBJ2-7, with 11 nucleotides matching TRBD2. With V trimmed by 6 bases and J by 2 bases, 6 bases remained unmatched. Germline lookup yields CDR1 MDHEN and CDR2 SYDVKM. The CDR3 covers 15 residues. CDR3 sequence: CASRRLAGGAYEQYF. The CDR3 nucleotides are TGTGCCAGCAGGCGTCTAGCGGGAGGTGCCTACGAGCAGTACTTC.

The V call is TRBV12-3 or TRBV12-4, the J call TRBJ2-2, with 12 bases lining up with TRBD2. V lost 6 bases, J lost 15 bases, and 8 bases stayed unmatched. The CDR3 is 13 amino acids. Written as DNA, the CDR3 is TGTGCCAGCAGGATGACTAGCGGGAGATCGGTGTTTTTT. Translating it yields CASRMTSGRSVFF.